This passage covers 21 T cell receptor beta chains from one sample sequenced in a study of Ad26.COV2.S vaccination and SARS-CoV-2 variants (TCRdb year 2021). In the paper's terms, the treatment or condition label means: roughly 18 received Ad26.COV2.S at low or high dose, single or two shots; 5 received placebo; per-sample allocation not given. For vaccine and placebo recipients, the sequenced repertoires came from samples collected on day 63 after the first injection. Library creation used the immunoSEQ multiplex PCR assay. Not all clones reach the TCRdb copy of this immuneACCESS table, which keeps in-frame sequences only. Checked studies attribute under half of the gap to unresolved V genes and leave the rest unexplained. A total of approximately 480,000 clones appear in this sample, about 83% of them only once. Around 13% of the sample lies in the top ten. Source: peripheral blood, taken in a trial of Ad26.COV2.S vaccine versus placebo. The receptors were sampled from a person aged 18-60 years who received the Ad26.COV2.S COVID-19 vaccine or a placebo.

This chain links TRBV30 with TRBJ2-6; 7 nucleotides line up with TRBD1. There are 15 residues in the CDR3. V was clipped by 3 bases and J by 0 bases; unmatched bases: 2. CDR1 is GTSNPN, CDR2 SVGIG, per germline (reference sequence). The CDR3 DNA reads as TGTGCCTGGAGGACAGGGATCTCTGGGGCCAACGTCCTGACTTTC. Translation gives CAWRTGISGANVLTF.

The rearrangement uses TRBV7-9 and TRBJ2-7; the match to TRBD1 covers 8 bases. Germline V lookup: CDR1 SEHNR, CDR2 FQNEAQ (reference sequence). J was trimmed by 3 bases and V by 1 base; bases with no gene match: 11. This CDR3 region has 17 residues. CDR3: CASSLGGKGTGSYEQYF. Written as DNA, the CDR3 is TGTGCCAGCAGCTTAGGAGGGAAGGGGACAGGAAGCTACGAGCAGTACTTC.

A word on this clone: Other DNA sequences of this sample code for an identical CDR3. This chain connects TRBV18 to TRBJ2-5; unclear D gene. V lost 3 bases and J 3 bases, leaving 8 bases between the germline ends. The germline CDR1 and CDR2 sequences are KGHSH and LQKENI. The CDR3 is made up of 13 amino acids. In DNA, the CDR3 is TGTGCCAGCTCACCTACTCTGAAAGAGACCCAGTACTTC. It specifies CASSPTLKETQYF.

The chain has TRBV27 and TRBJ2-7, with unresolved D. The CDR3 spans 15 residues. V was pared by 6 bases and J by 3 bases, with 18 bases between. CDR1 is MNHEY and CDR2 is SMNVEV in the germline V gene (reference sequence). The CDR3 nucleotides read TGTGCCAGCAGACTTCCCAGGTACCCCTACTACGAGCAGTACTTC. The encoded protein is CASRLPRYPYYEQYF.

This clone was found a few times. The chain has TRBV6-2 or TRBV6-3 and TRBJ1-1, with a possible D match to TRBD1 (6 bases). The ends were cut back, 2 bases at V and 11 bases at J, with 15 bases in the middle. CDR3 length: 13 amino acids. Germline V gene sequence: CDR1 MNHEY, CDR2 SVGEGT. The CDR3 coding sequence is TGTGCCAGCAGTTACCTGGGGGCGACAAGTGCTTTCTTT. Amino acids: CASSYLGATSAFF.

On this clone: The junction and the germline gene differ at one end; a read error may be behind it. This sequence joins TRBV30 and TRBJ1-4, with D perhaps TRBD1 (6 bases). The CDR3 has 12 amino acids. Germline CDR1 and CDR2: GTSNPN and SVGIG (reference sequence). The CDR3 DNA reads TGTGCCTGGAGTGTACTGGAGCGGAGACAGGAGTTT. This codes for CAWSVLERRQEF.

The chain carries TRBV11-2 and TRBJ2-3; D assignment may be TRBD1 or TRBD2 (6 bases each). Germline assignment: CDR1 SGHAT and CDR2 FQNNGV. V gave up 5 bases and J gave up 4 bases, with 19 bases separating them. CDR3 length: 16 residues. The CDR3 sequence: CASSRGLVGSADTQYF. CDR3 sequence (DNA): TGTGCCAGCAGCCGGGGGCTAGTCGGGAGTGCAGATACGCAGTATTTT.

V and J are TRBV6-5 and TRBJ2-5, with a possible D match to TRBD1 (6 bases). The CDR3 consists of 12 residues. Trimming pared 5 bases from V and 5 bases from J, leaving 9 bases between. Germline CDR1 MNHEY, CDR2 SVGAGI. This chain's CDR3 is CASSQGSETQYF. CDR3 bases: TGTGCCAGCAGTCAGGGGAGTGAGACCCAGTACTTC.

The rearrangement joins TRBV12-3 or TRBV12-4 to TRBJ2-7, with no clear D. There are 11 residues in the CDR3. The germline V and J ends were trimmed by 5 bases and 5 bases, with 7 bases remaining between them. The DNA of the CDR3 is TGTGCCAGCAGTATATCCCACGAGCAGTACTTC. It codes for CASSISHEQYF.

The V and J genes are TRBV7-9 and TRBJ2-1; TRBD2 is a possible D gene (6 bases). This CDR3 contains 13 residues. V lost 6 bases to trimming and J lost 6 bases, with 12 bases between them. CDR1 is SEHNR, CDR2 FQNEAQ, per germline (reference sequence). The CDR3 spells CASRRETGNEQFF. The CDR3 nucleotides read TGTGCCAGCAGGCGGGAAACTGGCAATGAGCAGTTCTTC.

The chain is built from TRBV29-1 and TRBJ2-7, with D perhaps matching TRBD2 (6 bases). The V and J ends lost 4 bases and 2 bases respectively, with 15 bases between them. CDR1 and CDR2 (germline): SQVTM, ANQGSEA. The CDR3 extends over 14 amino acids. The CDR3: CSVGGRPPTYEQYF. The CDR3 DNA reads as TGCAGCGTTGGGGGGAGGCCCCCCACCTACGAGCAGTACTTC.

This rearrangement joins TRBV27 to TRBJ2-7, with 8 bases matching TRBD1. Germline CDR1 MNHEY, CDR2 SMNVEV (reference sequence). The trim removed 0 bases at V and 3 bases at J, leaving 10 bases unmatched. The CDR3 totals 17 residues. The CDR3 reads CASSLSLPQGASYEQYF. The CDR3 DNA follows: TGTGCCAGCAGTTTATCGCTCCCTCAGGGGGCCAGCTACGAGCAGTACTTC.

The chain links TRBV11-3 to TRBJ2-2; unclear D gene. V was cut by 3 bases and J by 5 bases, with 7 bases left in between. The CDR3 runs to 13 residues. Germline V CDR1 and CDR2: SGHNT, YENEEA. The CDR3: CASSFKRTGELFF. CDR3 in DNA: TGTGCCAGCAGCTTTAAGCGAACCGGGGAGCTGTTTTTT.

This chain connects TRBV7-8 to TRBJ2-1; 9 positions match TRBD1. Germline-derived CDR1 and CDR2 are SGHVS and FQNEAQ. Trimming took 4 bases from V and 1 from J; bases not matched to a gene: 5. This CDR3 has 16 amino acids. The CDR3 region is CASSSSGTGSYNEQFF. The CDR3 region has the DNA TGTGCCAGCAGCTCCTCCGGGACAGGGTCCTACAATGAGCAGTTCTTC.

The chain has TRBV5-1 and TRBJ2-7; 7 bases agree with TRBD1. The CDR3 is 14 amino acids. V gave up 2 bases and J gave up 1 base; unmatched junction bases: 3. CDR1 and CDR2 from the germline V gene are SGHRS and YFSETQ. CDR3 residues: CASSLYRGSYEQYF. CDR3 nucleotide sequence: TGCGCCAGCAGCTTATACAGGGGTTCCTACGAGCAGTACTTC.

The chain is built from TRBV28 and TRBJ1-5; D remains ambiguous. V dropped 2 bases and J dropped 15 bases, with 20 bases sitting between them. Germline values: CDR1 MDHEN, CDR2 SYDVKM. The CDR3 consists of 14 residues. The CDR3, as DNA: TGTGCCAGCAGTTTAGGAGCCGGCGACGCCCGAGGGCATTTT. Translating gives CASSLGAGDARGHF.

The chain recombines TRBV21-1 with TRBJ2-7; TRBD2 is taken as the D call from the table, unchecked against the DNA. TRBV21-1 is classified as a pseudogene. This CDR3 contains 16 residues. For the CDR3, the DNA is TGTGCCAGCAGCAAAGTGAAGGCGGGAGGACGATACGAGCAGTACTTC. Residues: CASSKVKAGGRYEQYF.

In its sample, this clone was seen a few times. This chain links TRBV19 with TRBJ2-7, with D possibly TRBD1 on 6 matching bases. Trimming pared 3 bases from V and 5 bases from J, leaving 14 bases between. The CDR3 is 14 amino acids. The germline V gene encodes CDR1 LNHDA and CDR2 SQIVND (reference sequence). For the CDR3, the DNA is TGTGCCAGTAGTATTTTTGGACAGACACACGAGCAGTACTTC. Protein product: CASSIFGQTHEQYF.

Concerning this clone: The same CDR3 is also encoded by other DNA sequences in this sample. This chain's CDR3 is CASSFGGSTDTQYF. Written as DNA, the CDR3 is TGTGCCAGCAGCTTCGGCGGGAGCACAGATACGCAGTATTTT. The chain uses TRBV7-2 and TRBJ2-3; maybe TRBD2 (5 bases). Trimming shortened V by 3 bases and J by 0 bases, and 7 bases separated the two germline ends. This CDR3 is built from 14 residues. Looked up from germline, CDR1 is SGHTA and CDR2 is FQGNSA.

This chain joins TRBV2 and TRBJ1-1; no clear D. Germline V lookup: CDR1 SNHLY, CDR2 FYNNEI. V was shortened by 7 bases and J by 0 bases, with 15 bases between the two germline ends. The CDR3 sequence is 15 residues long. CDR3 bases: TGTGCCAGCACCCGAATTGTGGGGATGAACACTGAAGCTTTCTTT. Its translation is CASTRIVGMNTEAFF.

In nucleotides, the CDR3 is TGCAGCGTTGAAGCGATCGTGAGCGGGAGGGCCCTCGAGCAGTACTTC. Translating it yields CSVEAIVSGRALEQYF. The chain combines TRBV29-1 with TRBJ2-7; 10 bases align to TRBD2. Germline V gene sequence: CDR1 SQVTM, CDR2 ANQGSEA. Trimming removed 1 base from V and 6 bases from J; junction bases left unmatched: 12. CDR3 length equals 16 residues.